Below, 10 T cell receptor beta chains from the same sample are listed, as sequenced in a study of yellow fever vaccine responses in identical twins. Each CDR3 protein is one row after TCRdb ran MiXCR on the RT-PCR reads. The table shows some 4,000 distinct CDR3 sequences, with around 87% occurring only once. The sample here was T cells from blood (PBMCs), unsorted or a sorted subset (not recorded which), taken before or after yellow fever vaccination (not recorded which). The origin of the receptors is a woman younger than 30 who received the yellow fever vaccine.

J is TRBJ2-3 and V is TRBV23-1; D gene unclear. TRBV23-1 is an ORF for which the function is uncertain. The CDR3 is made up of 16 amino acids. V lost 3 bases and J lost 4, with 17 bases in between. CDR3 coding DNA: TGCGCCAGCAGTCATTCTGGATCCTCCCACCCAGATACGCAGTATTTT. Amino acids: CASSHSGSSHPDTQYF.

The chain links TRBV20-1 to TRBJ2-7; maybe TRBD2 (5 bases). The germline V and J ends were trimmed by 6 bases and 0 bases, with 15 bases remaining between them. Germline loops: CDR1 DFQATT, CDR2 SNEGSKA (reference sequence). The CDR3 loop spans 14 amino acids. The DNA of the CDR3 is TGCAGTGCCGTCCAGCCGGGGAGCTCCTACGAGCAGTACTTC. Translation: CSAVQPGSSYEQYF.

This chain joins TRBV4-2 and TRBJ2-2; 8 nucleotides match TRBD2. Germline V lookup: CDR1 LGHNA, CDR2 YNFKEQ. This CDR3 has 17 amino acids. V lost 2 bases, J lost 0 bases, and 5 bases stayed unmatched. The CDR3 nucleotides are TGTGCCAGCAGCCAATTCAGCGGGGGAGCGAACACCGGGGAGCTGTTTTTT. Translating it yields CASSQFSGGANTGELFF.

The chain couples TRBV11-1 to TRBJ2-3; 8 bases are a match to TRBD2. From germline, CDR1 is SGHAT and CDR2 FQDESV (reference sequence). V lost 3 bases to trimming and J lost 3 bases; unmatched junction nucleotides: 2. The CDR3 is 14 amino acids. This chain's CDR3 is CASSFAGGTDTQYF. The CDR3 nucleotides read TGTGCCAGCAGCTTTGCGGGGGGTACAGATACGCAGTATTTT.

The V and J genes are TRBV10-3 and TRBJ2-3; 9 bases align to TRBD1. The CDR3 consists of 14 residues. Germline lookup yields CDR1 ENHRY and CDR2 SYGVKD. After removal of 7 bases from V and 3 bases from J, the junction contained 5 bases not matched to a gene. The CDR3 coding sequence is TGTGCCATCAACCCGACAGGGGGTACAGATACGCAGTATTTT. Translation: CAINPTGGTDTQYF.

This chain links TRBV18 with TRBJ2-7; tentatively, D is TRBD2 (5 bases). The CDR3 contains 11 residues. Germline V gene lookup returns CDR1 KGHSH and CDR2 LQKENI. V shed 2 bases and J shed 7 bases, with 6 bases lying between them. CDR3 in amino acids: CASSPGEEQYF. The DNA of the CDR3 is TGTGCCAGCTCACCAGGGGAGGAGCAGTACTTC.

The chain is built from TRBV18 and TRBJ2-7; D is unresolved. Trimming took 2 bases from V and 2 from J, leaving 10 bases between them. Germline lookup yields CDR1 KGHSH and CDR2 LQKENI. The CDR3 consists of 14 residues. For the CDR3, the DNA is TGTGCCAGCTCACCATCAAGGTTGACCTACGAGCAGTACTTC. This gives the protein CASSPSRLTYEQYF.

The chain is built from TRBV11-2 and TRBJ2-1; 9 nucleotides align to TRBD1. The V segment lost 3 bases and the J segment 2 bases; nucleotides outside the gene matches: 2. Per germline, CDR1 SGHAT and CDR2 FQNNGV. CDR3 size: 15 residues. This CDR3 is CASSLGQGPYNEQFF. The DNA of the CDR3 is TGTGCCAGCAGCTTGGGACAGGGACCCTACAATGAGCAGTTCTTC.

V gene TRBV20-1 combines with J gene TRBJ2-1; D remains ambiguous. The germline CDR1 and CDR2 sequences are DFQATT and SNEGSKA (reference sequence). V was pared by 3 bases and J by 2 bases, with 5 bases between. This CDR3 spans 12 amino acids. CDR3 loop: CSASLPYNEQFF. For the CDR3, the DNA is TGCAGTGCTAGTCTTCCCTACAATGAGCAGTTCTTC.

V usage is TRBV11-1 and J usage is TRBJ2-7, with D perhaps matching TRBD1 or TRBD2 (5 bases each). The CDR3 totals 17 residues. CDR1 is SGHAT and CDR2 is FQDESV in the germline V gene (reference sequence). V was cut by 1 base and J by 2 bases, with 18 bases left in between. This chain's CDR3 is CASSLGGGRGKAYEQYF. The CDR3, as DNA: TGTGCCAGCAGCTTAGGGGGCGGTCGGGGAAAGGCCTACGAGCAGTACTTC.